The 13 T cell receptor beta chains below come from one sample, sequenced in a study of CD8+CD57+ T cells in acquired aplastic anemia. CD8+CD57+ cell expansion, shown by flow cytometry, had occurred in the patients selected for sequencing. The study profiled TCR beta VDJ and CDR3 using genomic DNA as template. TCRdb re-called the reads with MiXCR, one entry per CDR3 protein. Here the sample spans just over 450,000 distinct CDR3 sequences, around 33% being singletons. The sample was sorted CD4+, CD8+, or CD8+CD57+ T cells (not recorded which) from PBMCs. These receptors came from a human donor with aplastic anemia.

With regard to this clonotype: Since the CDR3 does not end with the conserved phenylalanine or tryptophan, this likely comes from a read error. The J gene is TRBJ1-1, the V gene TRBV10-3, with a possible D match to TRBD1 (5 bases). CDR1 is ENHRY, CDR2 SYGVKD, per germline. The CDR3 extends over 15 amino acids. The CDR3 spells CAISVKGEGITEAFS. In DNA, the CDR3 is TGTGCCATCAGTGTGAAAGGGGAAGGAATCACTGAGGCTTTCTCT.

This clonotype came up a few times. The rearrangement uses TRBV7-8 and TRBJ2-1; 10 bases agree with TRBD2. With 4 bases clipped from V and 7 bases from J, the junction kept 10 bases outside the gene matches. The germline V gene encodes CDR1 SGHVS and CDR2 FQNEAQ. The CDR3 spans 16 residues. This CDR3 is CASSSKRVAGGNEQFF. The CDR3 DNA follows: TGTGCCAGCAGCTCGAAACGGGTAGCGGGAGGTAATGAGCAGTTCTTC.

The genes are TRBV5-1 and TRBJ1-2; D possibly corresponds to TRBD1 (5 bases). V was cut by 0 bases and J by 3 bases, with 9 bases left in between. CDR1 is SGHRS, CDR2 YFSETQ, per germline. This CDR3 is 14 amino acids long. DNA for the CDR3: TGCGCCAGCAGCTTGGACGGGGGGTACTATGGCTACACCTTC. It is translated as CASSLDGGYYGYTF.

About this clonotype: The junction does not match germline at one end; this may be a read error. J is TRBJ1-1 and V is TRBV10-3; no firm D call. CDR3 length: 13 amino acids. CDR1 is ENHRY, CDR2 SYGVKD, per germline. This CDR3 reads CAITPDTNAEAFF. The CDR3 DNA reads as TGTGCCATCACCCCAGATACGAACGCTGAAGCTTTCTTT.

V usage is TRBV10-3 and J usage is TRBJ2-2, with 12 bases fitting TRBD2. The trim removed 4 bases at V and 5 bases at J, leaving 5 bases unmatched. The length of the CDR3 is 16 residues. CDR1 ENHRY and CDR2 SYGVKD come from the germline V gene. CDR3 region: CAISGLAGAETGELFF. In DNA form, the CDR3 reads TGTGCCATCAGTGGACTAGCGGGGGCGGAGACCGGGGAGCTGTTTTTT.

The rearrangement uses TRBV6-1 and TRBJ1-2, with no clear D. The CDR3 covers 16 residues. Trimming took 6 bases from V and 1 from J, leaving 18 bases between them. Per germline, CDR1 MNHNS and CDR2 SASEGT. The CDR3 here is CASSPMVADDNYGYTF. In nucleotides, the CDR3 is TGTGCCAGCAGCCCGATGGTGGCGGATGATAACTATGGCTACACCTTC.

This clonotype was counted a single time. The V and J genes are TRBV25-1 and TRBJ1-6, with 7 bases fitting TRBD1. CDR3 length: 16 amino acids. The V gene's germline CDR1 is MGHDK and CDR2 SYGVNS. V lost 5 bases to trimming and J lost 4 bases; unmatched junction nucleotides: 8. CDR3 DNA sequence: TGTGCCAGCAGTTACCCAGGGGGGATGTATAATTCACCCCTCCACTTT. Encoded protein: CASSYPGGMYNSPLHF.

The chain uses TRBV2 and TRBJ1-3; D is unresolved. Trimming pared 2 bases from V and 7 bases from J, leaving 9 bases between. CDR1 is SNHLY and CDR2 is FYNNEI in the germline V gene. CDR3 size: 13 residues. CDR3 nucleotide sequence: TGTGCCAGCAGTGAACGGCGTGGGAACACCATATATTTT. It encodes CASSERRGNTIYF.

This clonotype was observed a few times. V and J are TRBV6-2 or TRBV6-3 and TRBJ2-7, with 8 nucleotides matching TRBD2. V trimming: 2 bases; J trimming: 3 bases; junction bases outside the gene matches: 3. CDR3 length: 14 residues. In germline, CDR1 is MNHEY, CDR2 SVGEGT. CDR3 coding DNA: TGTGCCAGCAGTTACGGCGGGAGGATCTACGAGCAGTACTTC. Its protein product is CASSYGGRIYEQYF.

This clonotype was found once. The rearrangement uses TRBV15 and TRBJ1-1, with 7 positions matching TRBD1. Per germline, CDR1 LNHNV and CDR2 YYDKDF (reference sequence). The CDR3 has 13 amino acids. Trimming at V came to 3 bases and at J to 7 bases, leaving 5 bases not matched to a gene. CDR3 amino acids: CATSSTGDYEAFF. CDR3 sequence (DNA): TGTGCCACCAGCAGTACAGGGGACTATGAAGCTTTCTTT.

The rearrangement joins TRBV24-1 to TRBJ1-2; tentative D call: TRBD1 (5 bases). Germline V CDR1 and CDR2: KGHDR, SFDVKD. This CDR3 comprises 14 residues. V was cut by 2 bases and J by 4 bases, with 10 bases left in between. Here the CDR3 DNA reads TGTGCCACCAGTGATTACAGGAGAACCTATGGCTACACCTTC. Protein: CATSDYRRTYGYTF.

The genes are TRBV15 and TRBJ2-3, with 9 bases fitting TRBD2. The CDR3 runs to 15 residues. The ends lost 10 bases at V and 5 bases at J; junction bases unmatched: 13. Germline loops: CDR1 LNHNV, CDR2 YYDKDF (reference sequence). Here the CDR3 reads CARLGVAGGKDTQYF. In nucleotides, the CDR3 is TGTGCCAGATTGGGCGTGGCGGGGGGGAAAGATACGCAGTATTTT.

Many counts were recorded for this clonotype. This chain joins TRBV2 and TRBJ1-4; D gene uncertain. CDR3 size: 13 residues. CDR1 is SNHLY, CDR2 FYNNEI, per germline. V was pared by 3 bases and J by 4 bases, with 6 bases between. The DNA for the CDR3 is TGTGCCAGCAGTGAGGGCGGTAATGAAAAACTGTTTTTT. This encodes CASSEGGNEKLFF.